The 23 T cell receptor beta chains given below trace back to one sample, sequenced in a study of CD8 T cells in Susac syndrome. After extraction with the RNeasy kit, 0.5 to 1 ug of the RNA was reverse transcribed using random hexamers. TCRdb used MiXCR to reprocess the immunoSEQ multiplex PCR reads, holding one entry per CDR3 protein. The sample carries approximately 200,000 distinct CDR3 sequences, around nine tenths recorded once. The sequenced sample was CD8+ T cells from PBMCs. The receptors here all came from a human donor with multiple sclerosis.

The chain uses TRBV4-1 and TRBJ1-5; D possibly corresponds to TRBD1 (5 bases). Germline CDR1 is MGHRA and CDR2 is YSYEKL. This CDR3 has 17 amino acids. With 4 bases removed from V and 10 bases from J, the gap between germline ends came to 26 bases. CDR3 bases: TGCGCCAGCAGCCGGACTGAGCTAGACAGTGGAGAGGTCCCCCAGCATTTT. This encodes CASSRTELDSGEVPQHF.

The chain has TRBV6-2 or TRBV6-3 and TRBJ2-5; D call uncertain. Germline V lookup: CDR1 MNHEY, CDR2 SVGEGT. This CDR3 has 11 amino acids. V lost 2 bases to trimming and J lost 5 bases, with 3 bases between them. The CDR3 loop reads CASSYTETQYF. The DNA for the CDR3 is TGTGCCAGCAGTTACACGGAGACCCAGTACTTC.

The rearrangement links TRBV25-1 to TRBJ2-2, with no clear D. Germline CDR1 is MGHDK and CDR2 is SYGVNS. Trimming took 4 bases from V and 7 from J, leaving 4 bases between them. The CDR3 is 11 residues long. This CDR3 is CASSVGGELFF. The CDR3 DNA sequence: TGTGCCAGCAGTGTGGGCGGGGAGCTGTTTTTT.

The rearrangement uses TRBV23-1 and TRBJ2-1, with D perhaps TRBD1 (5 bases). TRBV23-1 falls under the ORF class, with uncertain function. Trimming removed 3 bases at V and 7 bases at J, with 10 bases between. The CDR3 extends over 13 amino acids. CDR3 region: CASSQWGANEQFF. The CDR3 DNA sequence: TGCGCCAGCAGTCAGTGGGGCGCAAATGAGCAGTTCTTC.

On this clonotype itself: Germline and junction disagree at one end, which may indicate a read error. J is TRBJ2-7 and V is TRBV7-7; the D is unclear. CDR1 is SSHAT and CDR2 is FNYEAQ in the germline V gene (reference sequence). The CDR3 is 13 amino acids. Here the CDR3 reads CASSPGSTYEQYF. In DNA form, the CDR3 reads TGTGCTAGCAGCCCCGGATCAACCTACGAGCAGTACTTC.

The V gene is TRBV15, the J gene TRBJ1-2; D is uncertain. There are 12 residues in the CDR3. Germline lookup yields CDR1 LNHNV and CDR2 YYDKDF (reference sequence). Trimming shortened V by 4 bases and J by 3 bases, and 6 bases separated the two germline ends. This chain's CDR3 is CATSTPYYGYTF. Written as DNA, the CDR3 is TGTGCCACCAGCACCCCTTACTATGGCTACACCTTC.

The rearrangement links TRBV29-1 to TRBJ1-1; D is possibly TRBD1 (5 bases). Trimming shortened V by 3 bases and J by 6 bases, and 14 bases separated the two germline ends. The CDR3 has 13 amino acids. Germline V gives CDR1 SQVTM, CDR2 ANQGSEA. The CDR3 loop is CSVERSGDPEAFF. CDR3 sequence (DNA): TGCAGCGTTGAGAGGTCTGGGGACCCTGAAGCTTTCTTT.

The rearrangement links TRBV6-1 to TRBJ2-7; 8 bases align to TRBD2. The V gene end was trimmed by 3 bases and the J gene end by 3 bases; junction bases not matched to a gene: 4. Germline values: CDR1 MNHNS, CDR2 SASEGT. The CDR3 runs to 14 residues. In nucleotides, the CDR3 is TGTGCCAGCAGTGAGCGGGGGGATCTCTACGAGCAGTACTTC. Translating it yields CASSERGDLYEQYF.

The gene calls are TRBV7-6 and TRBJ2-1; 9 nucleotides agree with TRBD2. The CDR3 has 14 residues. After removal of 2 bases from V and 9 bases from J, the junction contained 5 bases not matched to a gene. Germline CDR1 SGHVS, CDR2 FNYEAQ. CDR3 region: CASSLFSGSGEQFF. The CDR3, as DNA: TGTGCCAGCAGCTTATTTAGCGGGAGTGGTGAGCAGTTCTTC.

V and J are TRBV5-6 and TRBJ2-3, with 7 positions matching TRBD1. Germline trimming cut 4 bases from V and 1 base from J; bases unmatched to any gene: 12. Germline assignment: CDR1 SGHDT and CDR2 YYEEEE. The length of the CDR3 is 17 residues. CDR3 residues: CASSPDAQGPRTDTQYF. CDR3 DNA sequence: TGTGCCAGCAGCCCAGACGCACAGGGGCCACGCACAGATACGCAGTATTTT.

The chain recombines TRBV5-6 with TRBJ2-4; a weak D match, TRBD2 (6 bases). Trimming stripped 0 bases from V and 1 base from J, with 11 bases between. The CDR3 is 16 residues long. Germline V gene lookup returns CDR1 SGHDT and CDR2 YYEEEE. CDR3 sequence: CASSLAGGAAKNIQYF. Here the CDR3 DNA reads TGTGCCAGCAGCTTGGCCGGCGGGGCGGCCAAAAACATTCAGTACTTC.

CDR3 sequence (DNA): TGTGCCAGCAGCTCCAATAAGATTAAGATGCGGGTAGAAGAGACCCAGTACTTC. This encodes CASSSNKIKMRVEETQYF. The chain carries TRBV7-9 and TRBJ2-5, with D possibly TRBD2 on 5 matching bases. Per germline, CDR1 SEHNR and CDR2 FQNEAQ (reference sequence). The germline V and J ends were trimmed by 4 bases and 3 bases, with 24 bases remaining between them. The CDR3 spans 18 residues.

The chain employs TRBV19 and TRBJ2-1; D unresolved. From germline, CDR1 is LNHDA and CDR2 SQIVND (reference sequence). With 0 bases removed from V and 4 bases from J, the gap between germline ends came to 16 bases. This CDR3 spans 17 amino acids. CDR3 protein: CASSIEAAQLKYNEQFF. In DNA, the CDR3 is TGTGCCAGTAGTATAGAAGCAGCCCAGTTGAAATACAATGAGCAGTTCTTC.

CDR3 DNA: TGTGCCAGCAGTCACATAGCGGGAGCTGAGCAGTTCTTC. Protein product: CASSHIAGAEQFF. V is TRBV27 and J is TRBJ2-1; 9 nucleotides agree with TRBD2. Per the germline V gene, CDR1 is MNHEY and CDR2 is SMNVEV (reference sequence). This CDR3 has 13 amino acids. V trimming: 5 bases; J trimming: 9 bases; junction bases outside the gene matches: 5.

The V call is TRBV5-4, the J call TRBJ2-3; 9 bases match TRBD1. The V segment lost 2 bases and the J segment 3 bases; nucleotides outside the gene matches: 7. Germline CDR1 SGHNT, CDR2 YYREEE (reference sequence). The CDR3 is made up of 16 amino acids. The CDR3 DNA follows: TGTGCCAGCAGCTTCCCCACAGGGGGCCGGACAGATACGCAGTATTTT. Its protein product is CASSFPTGGRTDTQYF.

V is TRBV10-3 and J is TRBJ2-2, with TRBD1 as a possible D gene (5 bases). Germline V gene sequence: CDR1 ENHRY, CDR2 SYGVKD. Trimming shortened V by 6 bases and J by 0 bases, and 8 bases separated the two germline ends. The CDR3 loop spans 14 amino acids. CDR3 coding DNA: TGTGCCATCAGGCCAGGGCCGAACACCGGGGAGCTGTTTTTT. Its translation: CAIRPGPNTGELFF.

V gene TRBV5-6 combines with J gene TRBJ1-5; 8 nucleotides agree with TRBD1. This CDR3 region has 15 residues. Germline V CDR1 and CDR2: SGHDT, YYEEEE. With V trimmed by 0 bases and J by 6 bases, 5 bases remained unmatched. Written as DNA, the CDR3 is TGTGCCAGCAGCTTGGGCGGGACAGGAGGTCAGCCCCAGCATTTT. Its translation: CASSLGGTGGQPQHF.

The chain combines TRBV13 with TRBJ2-2; no clear D. Trimming shortened V by 4 bases and J by 4 bases, and 19 bases separated the two germline ends. Germline CDR1 is PRHDT and CDR2 is FYEKMQ (reference sequence). This CDR3 spans 17 amino acids. The CDR3 loop is CASSYPARLFSTGELFF. In nucleotides, the CDR3 is TGTGCCAGCAGCTACCCCGCCCGTCTCTTCTCCACCGGGGAGCTGTTTTTT.

A single count supports this clonotype. The genes are TRBV7-6 and TRBJ1-1, with D hard to call. The CDR3 extends over 15 amino acids. Between the trimmed V and J ends, which lost 5 bases and 1 base, there was a span of 14 bases. Germline CDR1 and CDR2: SGHVS and FNYEAQ. CDR3 region: CASSARGRQNTEAFF. In nucleotides, the CDR3 is TGTGCCAGCAGCGCCCGGGGAAGACAGAACACTGAAGCTTTCTTT.

The chain has TRBV5-1 and TRBJ2-1; D remains ambiguous. The germline V gene encodes CDR1 SGHRS and CDR2 YFSETQ. V was pared by 0 bases and J by 8 bases, with 9 bases between. The CDR3 has 13 amino acids. In DNA, the CDR3 is TGCGCCAGCAGCTTGGCCGGGTACGATGAGCAGTTCTTC. Its protein is CASSLAGYDEQFF.

This clonotype has a single count. V gene TRBV2 combines with J gene TRBJ2-2; a weak D match, TRBD2 (5 bases). Trimming took 8 bases from V and 1 from J, leaving 5 bases between them. CDR1 SNHLY and CDR2 FYNNEI come from the germline V gene. The CDR3 loop spans 12 amino acids. CDR3 protein: CASEGNTGELFF. CDR3 coding DNA: TGTGCCAGCGAGGGGAACACCGGGGAGCTGTTTTTT.

CDR3 bases: TGTGCCAGCAGCGTAGGGACAATGGACGAGCAGTACTTC. The encoded protein is CASSVGTMDEQYF. J is TRBJ2-7 and V is TRBV9; a weak D match, TRBD1 (5 bases). The CDR3 is made up of 13 amino acids. The germline V gene encodes CDR1 SGDLS and CDR2 YYNGEE. Trimming left V 0 bases short and J 5 bases short, with 9 bases between.

The V gene is TRBV24-1, the J gene TRBJ2-7; unclear D gene. Per germline, CDR1 KGHDR and CDR2 SFDVKD. This CDR3 has 11 amino acids. Trimming took 6 bases from V and 7 from J, leaving 9 bases between them. CDR3 sequence reads: CATSYESEQYF. CDR3 sequence (DNA): TGTGCCACCAGTTACGAAAGTGAGCAGTACTTC.